Below are 3 T cell receptor beta chains sequenced from a single sample in a study of T-cell memory formation after mild COVID-19. TCRdb recomputed calls from the 5' RACE reads with MiXCR, one row per CDR3 protein. The sample yields around 320,000 distinct CDR3 sequences, 25% to 30% seen once. Sequencing was carried out using PBMCs or a T cell subset sorted from them (not recorded which). The receptors come from an adult woman who had mild COVID-19 (a few samples of this study predate the infection). Cell type and time point are not known.

There are a few counts of this clonotype. The chain uses TRBV5-1 and TRBJ2-2, with 9 bases identical to TRBD1. In germline, CDR1 is SGHRS, CDR2 YFSETQ. V was clipped by 2 bases and J by 1 base; unmatched bases: 3. The CDR3 contains 16 residues. The CDR3 bases are TGCGCCAGCAGCTTACAGGGGGCTGGGAACACCGGGGAGCTGTTTTTT. This gives the protein CASSLQGAGNTGELFF. Using reference TRBV5-1 and TRBJ2-2 for the parts outside the CDR3, the full variable domain is KAGVTQTPRYLIKTRGQQVTLSCSPISGHRSVSWYQQTPGQGLQFLFEYFSETQRNKGNFPGRFSGRQFSNSRSEMNVSTLELGDSALYLCASSLQGAGNTGELFFGEGSRLTVL.

This clonotype was seen a handful of times. V and J are TRBV6-5 and TRBJ2-7, with 8 positions matching TRBD2. CDR1 and CDR2 from the germline V gene are MNHEY and SVGAGI. Trimming cost V 6 bases and J 7 bases; bases outside gene matches: 11. There are 14 residues in the CDR3. CDR3 amino acids: CASRLAEGTGEQYF. CDR3 sequence (DNA): TGTGCCAGCAGACTAGCGGAGGGGACGGGGGAGCAGTACTTC.

The chain recombines TRBV21-1 with TRBJ1-2; TRBD1 is the table's D call and was not checked against the DNA. TRBV21-1 is classified as a pseudogene. The CDR3 loop spans 15 amino acids. CDR3 coding DNA: TGTGCCAGCAGCAAATCGGACACGGGGTGCTATGGCTACACCTTC. Protein sequence: CASSKSDTGCYGYTF.